Listed below are T cell receptor beta chains from one sample, sequenced in a study of monozygotic twins with inflammatory bowel disease. TCRdb re-called the 5' RACE reads; every CDR3 protein appears as one record, without DNA. Recorded for this sample: under 350,000 distinct CDR3 sequences. Sequenced material: blood. The receptors were sampled from a human donor with ulcerative colitis or Crohn's disease, or a healthy co-twin of an affected twin (not recorded which). CDR3s include the opening cysteine and the closing phenylalanine or tryptophan.

CDR3 length	V gene	J gene	CDR3 protein
16	TRBV7-2	TRBJ2-3	CASHRRGGANTDTQYF
14	TRBV5-1	TRBJ2-7	CASSLHEGAYEQYF
14	TRBV6-1	TRBJ2-5	CASRLGTAEETQYF
15	TRBV12-3/TRBV12-4	TRBJ2-7	CASRKQAHENHEQYF
13	TRBV7-8	TRBJ2-1	CASSPGFRHEQFF
15	TRBV20-1	TRBJ1-6	CSARGQGENNSPLHF
16	TRBV15	TRBJ1-5	CATSRDRGRDHQPQHF
18	TRBV19	TRBJ1-5	CASSRPFSTDNSNQPQHF
16	TRBV6-2/TRBV6-3	TRBJ2-1	CASSYFYGTGSNEQFF
17	TRBV12-3/TRBV12-4	TRBJ1-5	CASSLEPGQGSNQPQHF
18	TRBV20-1	TRBJ2-2	CSARPLLSGREATGELFF
12	TRBV24-1	TRBJ2-1	CATSDFSVEQFF
15	TRBV24-1	TRBJ2-1	CATSIRGSSYNEQFF
16	TRBV5-4	TRBJ2-1	CASSLAPTSGRFEQFF
17	TRBV5-6	TRBJ2-7	CASSLDGVYDRDYEQYF
16	TRBV24-1	TRBJ2-5	CATSKPTTGLKETQYF
15	TRBV27	TRBJ1-6	CASGKGNSYNSPLHF
14	TRBV7-9	TRBJ1-2	CASSLLSAEYGYTF
16	TRBV7-9	TRBJ2-7	CASSLRSSGPLYEQYF
15	TRBV18	TRBJ2-3	CASSPQREFTDTQYF
15	TRBV3-1	TRBJ2-2	CASRPFSGGTGELFF
20	TRBV28	TRBJ2-5	CASTITQGLAGRASQETQYF
13	TRBV12-3/TRBV12-4	TRBJ2-6	CASSFSRANVLTF
14	TRBV18	TRBJ1-2	CASSLPGMDGGYTF
13	TRBV6-2/TRBV6-3	TRBJ2-1	CASQVRSYNEQFF
17	TRBV6-2/TRBV6-3	TRBJ2-5	CASSSPLPGLRHETQYF
16	TRBV5-1	TRBJ1-6	CASSLPGPSDNSPLHF
11	TRBV19	TRBJ2-1	CASSIWDEQFF
14	TRBV6-1	TRBJ2-5	CASSGISVRETQYF
19	TRBV20-1	TRBJ2-5	CSARDRIRSSGNPRETQYF
15	TRBV28	TRBJ2-5	CASSPLDGKQKTQYF
12	TRBV30	TRBJ1-3	CAWIPTSHTIYF
14	TRBV19	TRBJ1-2	CASSRQSANYGYTF
17	TRBV11-2	TRBJ2-7	CASSQMGAGTRTYEQYF
14	TRBV14	TRBJ2-3	CASSQVLAVATQYF
15	TRBV12-3/TRBV12-4	TRBJ1-5	CASSFGQGAGQPQHF
14	TRBV7-2	TRBJ2-2	CASRSGGRTGELFF
14	TRBV5-6	TRBJ2-7	CASSFAGTKNEQYF
15	TRBV6-1	TRBJ2-6	CASSLRFDGANVLTF
14	TRBV3-1	TRBJ2-2	CASSQDPRTGELFF
17	TRBV5-8	TRBJ2-1	CASSYMGQGYYYNEQFF
15	TRBV6-2/TRBV6-3	TRBJ2-1	CASTRGQGAFDEQFF
14	TRBV6-6	TRBJ1-2	CASSSPGTGYGYTF
13	TRBV10-3	TRBJ1-2	CAISEDSNYGYTF
13	TRBV28	TRBJ2-7	CASREPSSYEQYF
13	TRBV19	TRBJ1-4	CASNRDRGEKLFF
12	TRBV29-1	TRBJ1-1	CSVRQGDTEAFF
13	TRBV7-9	TRBJ2-1	CASSGGRNNEQFF
16	TRBV4-3	TRBJ1-3	CASSQAAGGAGNTIYF
13	TRBV20-1	TRBJ2-5	CSATDTIQETQYF
14	TRBV11-3	TRBJ2-5	CASSAGLAEETQYF
15	TRBV12-3/TRBV12-4	TRBJ2-3	CASSLRRDPTDTQYF
14	TRBV11-2	TRBJ2-7	CASSLASGSYEQYF
14	TRBV7-9	TRBJ2-3	CASSLAEGTDTQYF
14	TRBV10-1	TRBJ2-3	CASSVAGIVDTQYF
15	TRBV20-1	TRBJ2-3	CSAHRTGWSTDTQYF
15	TRBV6-2/TRBV6-3	TRBJ1-5	CASKLNRASNQPQHF
14	TRBV12-3/TRBV12-4	TRBJ2-5	CASSPLSRGETQYF
14	TRBV12-3/TRBV12-4	TRBJ2-3	CASNLEAGADTQYF